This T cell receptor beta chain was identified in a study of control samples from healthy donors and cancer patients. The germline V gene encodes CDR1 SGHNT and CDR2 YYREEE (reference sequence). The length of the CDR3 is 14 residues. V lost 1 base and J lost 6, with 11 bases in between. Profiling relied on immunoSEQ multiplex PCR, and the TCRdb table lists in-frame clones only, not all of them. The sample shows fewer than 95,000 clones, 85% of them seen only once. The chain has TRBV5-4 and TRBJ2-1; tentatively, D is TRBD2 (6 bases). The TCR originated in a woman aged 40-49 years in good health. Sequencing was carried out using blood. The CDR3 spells CASSLWGVSNEQFF. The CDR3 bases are TGTGCCAGCAGCTTGTGGGGGGTAAGCAATGAGCAGTTCTTC.